This passage covers 8 T cell receptor beta chains from one sample sequenced in a study of neurological immune-mediated disorders. TCRdb ran MiXCR on the 5' RACE reads and lists one entry per CDR3 protein. The repertoire consists of about 62,000 distinct CDR3 sequences, with around 4.7% occurring once and the leading ten covering 3.4%. The specimen sequenced was PBMCs. The source of these receptors is a woman aged 50 to 60 with multiple sclerosis.

This clonotype was picked up a small number of times. This could be a read error, since a much larger clone is one nucleotide away. The V and J genes are TRBV14 and TRBJ1-1; D call uncertain. Germline V gene lookup returns CDR1 SGHDN and CDR2 FVKESK. V was clipped by 0 bases and J by 2 bases, with 7 bases between them. CDR3 length: 14 residues. The CDR3 DNA follows: TGTGCCAGCAGCCAAGATACGAGCAACACTGAAGCTTTCTTT. The encoded protein is CASSQDTSNTEAFF.

The table lists this clonotype with many counts. This chain uses TRBV5-6 with TRBJ1-1; D gene uncertain. The ends were cut back, 5 bases at V and 1 base at J, with 15 bases in the middle. The CDR3 is made up of 15 amino acids. Germline V gene sequence: CDR1 SGHDT, CDR2 YYEEEE. The CDR3 here is CASSSEGTANTEAFF. Here the CDR3 DNA reads TGTGCCAGCAGTTCTGAGGGCACGGCGAACACTGAAGCTTTCTTT.

This clonotype was detected many times. The chain recombines TRBV7-6 with TRBJ1-5; 9 nucleotides match TRBD1. The J segment lost 3 bases and the V segment lost 2 bases, leaving 8 bases of the junction unmatched. Germline lookup yields CDR1 SGHVS and CDR2 FNYEAQ. The CDR3 has 17 amino acids. The CDR3 nucleotides are TGTGCCAGCAGCTTATATATTGGGACAGGGTACAATCAGCCCCAGCATTTT. It codes for CASSLYIGTGYNQPQHF.

This clonotype has at least ten counts. The V and J genes are TRBV3-1 and TRBJ2-7; D is unclear. V was clipped by 1 base and J by 3 bases, with 16 bases between them. The CDR3 has 16 amino acids. Germline lookup yields CDR1 LGHDT and CDR2 YNNKEL (reference sequence). CDR3 sequence reads: CASSQGPMAGGYEQYV. The CDR3 DNA reads as TGTGCCAGCAGCCAAGGGCCCATGGCAGGCGGCTACGAGCAGTACGTC.

Ten or more counts support this clonotype. This rearrangement joins TRBV5-1 to TRBJ1-4; D is possibly TRBD1 (6 bases). The CDR3 contains 15 residues. Germline V CDR1 and CDR2: SGHRS, YFSETQ. V was trimmed by 3 bases and J by 6 bases, leaving 15 bases between them. The CDR3 region is CASSSGTLLDEKLFF. Here the CDR3 DNA reads TGCGCCAGCAGCTCAGGGACACTTTTAGATGAAAAACTGTTTTTT.

The table lists this clonotype with many counts. This chain links TRBV20-1 with TRBJ2-3; the D call may be TRBD1 or TRBD2 (5 bases each). Trimming stripped 1 base from V and 3 bases from J, with 14 bases between. Germline CDR1 DFQATT, CDR2 SNEGSKA (reference sequence). The CDR3 runs to 15 residues. As DNA, the CDR3 is TGCAGTGCTAGAGCCATGCCGGGACGTACAGATACGCAGTATTTT. This gives the protein CSARAMPGRTDTQYF.

This clonotype was observed many times. The CDR3 sequence: CASSPPGPGANVLTF. DNA of the CDR3: TGTGCCAGCAGCCCTCCCGGCCCTGGGGCCAACGTCCTGACTTTC. The chain is built from TRBV5-6 and TRBJ2-6; D unresolved. The V end lost 4 bases, the J end lost 2 bases, and 10 bases lay between the germline ends. The germline gives CDR1 SGHDT, CDR2 YYEEEE. The length of the CDR3 is 15 residues.

This clonotype turned up a few times. The chain combines TRBV5-1 with TRBJ1-1, with 7 bases matching TRBD1. Germline CDR1 and CDR2: SGHRS and YFSETQ. The CDR3 is made up of 16 amino acids. V gave up 4 bases and J gave up 0 bases; unmatched junction bases: 9. CDR3 in amino acids: CASSKPGQKLNTEAFF. The CDR3 DNA follows: TGCGCCAGCAGCAAGCCGGGACAGAAGCTGAACACTGAAGCTTTCTTT.